This T cell receptor (beta chain) was obtained from a study of early T cells in non-severe SARS-CoV-2 infection. At the level of the study: The input, bulk RNA from unsorted whole blood, was sequenced, and chains were unpaired.

Attached unique molecular identifiers marked individual cDNA molecules. Using its own MiXCR run on the 5' RACE reads, TCRdb lists one record per CDR3 protein. Found here are about 82,000 distinct CDR3 sequences, about 12% of them singletons; the top ten hold around 6%. Regarding the study as a whole: VDJdb-based matching was biased toward anti-spike CD8 responses and missed private and CD4 specificities.

This CDR3 is built from 13 residues. The germline CDR1 and CDR2 sequences are MDHEN and SYDVKM. On this clonotype: The antigen remains unidentified. A read error may produce the germline difference seen at one junction end.

The receptor was isolated from an adult who was a healthcare worker with PCR-confirmed SARS-CoV-2 infection or an uninfected control (not recorded which). This chain connects TRBV28 to TRBJ2-7; 10 nucleotides match TRBD1. The sample taken for sequencing was whole blood. Written as DNA, the CDR3 is TGTGCCAGCAGTTTATTCGGTGGGACAGGGGTCTCCTTC. Its translation: CASSLFGGTGVSF.